These 28 T cell receptor beta chains originate from one sample sequenced in a study. Tregs were sorted as CD4+CD25+CD127-/low cells. TCRdb re-called the 5' RACE reads with MiXCR, one entry per CDR3 protein. The sample has around 10,000 distinct CDR3 sequences; around 28% are singletons. The sample taken for sequencing was Tregs sorted from a lymph node. Receptor source: a female donor with breast cancer.

This clonotype showed up just once. The chain is built from TRBV6-6 and TRBJ1-1, with a tentative D call TRBD1 (5 bases). The V gene's germline CDR1 is MNHNY and CDR2 SVGAGI (reference sequence). V shed 4 bases and J shed 7 bases, with 16 bases lying between them. The CDR3 runs 14 residues. The CDR3 region is CASSSSGAESEAFF. The CDR3 DNA follows: TGTGCCAGCAGTTCTAGCGGGGCAGAGAGTGAAGCTTTCTTT.

This clonotype is medium-sized by share. The chain carries TRBV7-8 and TRBJ1-5, with 9 bases that match TRBD1. Per the germline V gene, CDR1 is SGHVS and CDR2 is FQNEAQ. This CDR3 has 15 amino acids. The V segment lost 1 base and the J segment 4 bases; nucleotides outside the gene matches: 2. This CDR3 is CASSLGDRENQPQHF. CDR3 nucleotide sequence: TGTGCCAGCAGCTTAGGGGACAGGGAGAATCAGCCCCAGCATTTT.

Relative to its sample, this clonotype is medium-sized. V usage is TRBV5-1 and J usage is TRBJ1-1, with 7 nucleotides matching TRBD1. Germline loops: CDR1 SGHRS, CDR2 YFSETQ. Losses at the gene ends were 4 bases for V and 0 bases for J; bases not matched to a gene: 6. This CDR3 contains 15 residues. The CDR3 DNA follows: TGCGCCAGCAGCGGGGGGACAGTTTTGAACACTGAAGCTTTCTTT. It specifies CASSGGTVLNTEAFF.

This clonotype has a count of ten or more. The rearrangement uses TRBV6-5 and TRBJ2-7; a weak D match, TRBD1 (5 bases). Germline V CDR1 and CDR2: MNHEY, SVGAGI. CDR3 length equals 12 residues. The germline V and J ends were trimmed by 2 bases and 6 bases, with 8 bases remaining between them. The CDR3 DNA reads as TGTGCCAGCAGTTACCAGGGTTCCGAGCAGTACTTC. Translating it yields CASSYQGSEQYF.

The rearrangement uses TRBV20-1 and TRBJ2-1; D is unclear. From germline, CDR1 is DFQATT and CDR2 SNEGSKA (reference sequence). The CDR3 is 15 amino acids. V was pared by 1 base and J by 0 bases, with 10 bases between. The CDR3 loop reads CSARAVKLSYNEQFF. In DNA form, the CDR3 reads TGCAGTGCTAGAGCGGTTAAACTCTCCTACAATGAGCAGTTCTTC.

Ten or more counts support this clonotype. This chain connects TRBV20-1 to TRBJ1-1, with 7 bases identical to TRBD1. The CDR3 sequence is 14 residues long. J gave up 0 bases and V 6 bases, and 7 bases lay outside the gene matches. Germline-derived CDR1 and CDR2 are DFQATT and SNEGSKA (reference sequence). The CDR3 sequence is CSAQKGQLNTEAFF. CDR3 sequence (DNA): TGCAGTGCCCAGAAGGGACAGCTGAACACTGAAGCTTTCTTT.

This clonotype was recorded at least ten times. The V call is TRBV7-8, the J call TRBJ2-2, with 10 positions matching TRBD2. The V gene end was trimmed by 0 bases and the J gene end by 5 bases; junction bases not matched to a gene: 3. The CDR3 extends over 16 amino acids. Looked up from germline, CDR1 is SGHVS and CDR2 is FQNEAQ. Here the CDR3 DNA reads TGTGCCAGCAGCTTAGCCATAGCGGGGGGTACCGGGGAGCTGTTTTTT. Residues: CASSLAIAGGTGELFF.

The chain is built from TRBV5-1 and TRBJ2-1, with D unresolved. Deletions cut 0 bases from V and 2 bases from J, with 9 bases between. The CDR3 loop spans 15 amino acids. Germline V gene sequence: CDR1 SGHRS, CDR2 YFSETQ. The CDR3: CASSLVGGPYNEQFF. In DNA form, the CDR3 reads TGCGCCAGCAGCTTGGTCGGCGGTCCCTACAATGAGCAGTTCTTC.

In its sample, this clonotype is medium-sized. Relative to the germline gene, one junction end is altered; a read error may explain this. The gene calls are TRBV6-5 and TRBJ2-1; D possibly corresponds to TRBD2 (7 bases). Germline V gene sequence: CDR1 MNHEY, CDR2 SVGAGI. The CDR3 is 15 amino acids. The CDR3 coding sequence is TGTGCCAGCAGCGTCGGAGCGGGACACATCAATGAACAGTTCTTC. Its protein is CASSVGAGHINEQFF.

J is TRBJ2-1 and V is TRBV12-3 or TRBV12-4, with 9 bases identical to TRBD1. This CDR3 comprises 18 residues. The trim removed 6 bases at V and 2 bases at J, leaving 14 bases unmatched. The CDR3 DNA reads TGTGCCAGCAGCCCTATACCAAACCGGGACAGGGCCTACAATGAGCAGTTCTTC. Protein sequence: CASSPIPNRDRAYNEQFF.

By share, this clonotype counts as medium-sized. V usage is TRBV6-1 and J usage is TRBJ2-7; 13 nucleotides match TRBD2. V was pared by 5 bases and J by 3 bases, with 10 bases of the junction left unmatched. The germline V gene has CDR1 MNHNS and CDR2 SASEGT. The CDR3 is 17 amino acids. This CDR3 reads CASSLTTGLAGVYEQYF. DNA of the CDR3: TGTGCCAGCAGTTTGACTACCGGACTAGCGGGAGTCTACGAGCAGTACTTC.

This clonotype was counted at least ten times. The V call is TRBV30, the J call TRBJ1-1; D gene unclear. Per germline, CDR1 GTSNPN and CDR2 SVGIG (reference sequence). Between the trimmed V and J ends, which lost 2 bases and 5 bases, there was a span of 21 bases. The CDR3 is 16 residues long. CDR3 loop: CAWSSPRRGLRTEAFF. The CDR3 nucleotides are TGTGCCTGGAGTTCACCCCGGAGAGGGCTGAGAACTGAAGCTTTCTTT.

This clonotype was found many times. The J gene is TRBJ2-7, the V gene TRBV6-2 or TRBV6-3; no clear D. Deletions cut 0 bases from V and 0 bases from J, with 15 bases between. This CDR3 has 17 amino acids. CDR1 and CDR2 from the germline V gene are MNHEY and SVGEGT. The CDR3 DNA is TGTGCCAGCAGTTACTCGTCTATGGCCACGATCTCCTACGAGCAGTACTTC. The encoded protein is CASSYSSMATISYEQYF.

This clonotype was observed a few times. The V and J genes are TRBV25-1 and TRBJ1-5, with D possibly being TRBD1 (5 bases). The CDR3 covers 13 residues. V was pared by 2 bases and J by 12 bases, with 14 bases between. CDR1 MGHDK and CDR2 SYGVNS come from the germline V gene. CDR3 DNA: TGTGCCAGCAGTGAAGCCACAGGTATGGGCCAGCATTTT. Translation: CASSEATGMGQHF.

Ten or more counts support this clonotype. The rearrangement uses TRBV7-9 and TRBJ2-1, with D maybe TRBD1 (6 bases). CDR3 size: 16 residues. The ends were cut back, 7 bases at V and 4 bases at J, with 20 bases in the middle. From germline, CDR1 is SEHNR and CDR2 FQNEAQ (reference sequence). CDR3 region: CASNLGASREYNEQFF. In DNA, the CDR3 is TGTGCCAGCAACTTGGGGGCTTCAAGAGAGTACAATGAGCAGTTCTTC.

By sample share, this clonotype is medium-sized (0.01 to 0.1%). The chain has TRBV6-6 and TRBJ1-5, with 11 bases fitting TRBD1. Losses at the gene ends were 7 bases for V and 5 bases for J; bases not matched to a gene: 7. The germline V gene has CDR1 MNHNY and CDR2 SVGAGI (reference sequence). CDR3 length equals 15 residues. The CDR3: CASTGQGASYQPQHF. CDR3 coding DNA: TGTGCCAGCACCGGACAGGGGGCGTCATATCAGCCCCAGCATTTT.

CDR3 sequence reads: CAARWGTEAFF. The CDR3 nucleotides are TGTGCCGCCCGGTGGGGGACTGAAGCTTTCTTT. The chain uses TRBV2 and TRBJ1-1; the D gene is possibly TRBD1 (5 bases). Germline V gene data show CDR1 as SNHLY and CDR2 as FYNNEI. V was trimmed by 11 bases and J by 5 bases, leaving 12 bases between them. This CDR3 comprises 11 residues.

The table lists this clonotype with many counts. This sequence joins TRBV6-1 and TRBJ1-5; 8 bases map to TRBD1. The germline gives CDR1 MNHNS, CDR2 SASEGT. The CDR3 consists of 14 residues. With 3 bases clipped from V and 6 bases from J, the junction kept 4 bases outside the gene matches. The CDR3 DNA reads as TGTGCCAGCAGTGACCCTCAGGGGGCTCAGCCCCAGCATTTT. Translation gives CASSDPQGAQPQHF.

The table lists this clonotype with many counts. CDR3 sequence: CASRPGGESNTEAFF. CDR3 bases: TGTGCCAGCAGACCAGGCGGGGAATCGAACACTGAAGCTTTCTTT. V and J are TRBV6-6 and TRBJ1-1; no reliable D call. Trimming left V 6 bases short and J 1 base short, with 15 bases between. The CDR3 has 15 residues. CDR1 and CDR2 (germline): MNHNY, SVGAGI (reference sequence).

The rearrangement links TRBV4-3 to TRBJ1-2, with D possibly TRBD1 on 5 matching bases. The V gene's germline CDR1 is LGHNA and CDR2 YSLEER. The CDR3 has 15 residues. The ends were cut back, 0 bases at V and 3 bases at J, with 11 bases in the middle. The CDR3 DNA reads TGCGCCAGCAGCCAAGAAAGGGGCGCGGACTATGGCTACACCTTC. Translated, it gives CASSQERGADYGYTF.

The chain combines TRBV7-9 with TRBJ1-5; D not certain. V was trimmed by 5 bases and J by 4 bases, leaving 24 bases between them. CDR3 length: 18 amino acids. CDR1 and CDR2 from the germline V gene are SEHNR and FQNEAQ (reference sequence). CDR3 sequence reads: CASSRTGSAPARNQPQHF. As DNA, the CDR3 is TGTGCCAGCAGCCGAACGGGGTCGGCCCCCGCGCGGAATCAGCCCCAGCATTTT.

A remark on this clonotype: One base away lies a much larger clone, so this may be a sequencing read error. The V and J genes are TRBV4-2 and TRBJ2-1, with 7 bases lining up with TRBD2. The CDR3 contains 14 residues. The junction had 12 bases not matched to a gene; V was cut back by 1 base and J by 15 bases. Germline V gene sequence: CDR1 LGHNA, CDR2 YNFKEQ. The CDR3 coding sequence is TGTGCCAGCAGCCAAGCGGGAGGCAGCGAGAGAGCGTTCTTC. Amino acids: CASSQAGGSERAFF.

The chain is built from TRBV5-1 and TRBJ1-1, with unresolved D. The germline V and J ends were trimmed by 5 bases and 3 bases, with 14 bases remaining between them. The CDR3 spans 14 residues. Germline V gene data show CDR1 as SGHRS and CDR2 as YFSETQ. The CDR3 DNA reads as TGCGCCAGCAGTTCACTATCCGGGGACACTGAAGCTTTCTTT. Amino acids: CASSSLSGDTEAFF.

In this sample, this clonotype turned up a few times. Without the conserved terminal phenylalanine or tryptophan, this CDR3 likely stems from a read error. No DNA is shown, since the ends of the CDR3 on it are uncertain; the CDR3 is the one TCRdb lists. J is TRBJ1-2 and V is TRBV5-1. The CDR3 extends over 12 residues, inclusive of both ends. Germline CDR1 is SGHRS and CDR2 is YFSETQ. The CDR3 loop is CASSLDQGGHTS.

Relative to its sample, this clonotype is medium-sized. The CDR3 DNA reads TGTGCCAGCAGTGAGTTGGGAGGGGTGAACACTGAAGCTTTCTTT. This codes for CASSELGGVNTEAFF. The chain carries TRBV2 and TRBJ1-1, with D possibly being TRBD1 (5 bases). V was trimmed by 3 bases and J by 0 bases, leaving 11 bases between them. The CDR3 loop spans 15 amino acids. Germline CDR1 reads SNHLY; CDR2 reads FYNNEI.

Comment on this clonotype: This may come from a read error, since a much larger clone is one base off. The genes are TRBV6-5 and TRBJ2-1, with D perhaps assigned TRBD1 or TRBD2 (5 bases each). Germline V gene sequence: CDR1 MNHEY, CDR2 SVGAGI. The CDR3 covers 14 residues. V lost 6 bases and J 4 bases, leaving 13 bases between the germline ends. The CDR3 protein is CASRSGPTYNEQFF. As DNA, the CDR3 is TGTGCCAGCAGATCGGGACCAACTTACAATGAGCAGTTCTTC.

By share, this clonotype counts as medium-sized. The chain has TRBV5-1 and TRBJ1-2; D remains ambiguous. V gave up 5 bases and J gave up 4 bases, with 9 bases separating them. This CDR3 is built from 12 residues. Germline values: CDR1 SGHRS, CDR2 YFSETQ. The CDR3 reads CASSSLSYGYTF. The CDR3 DNA is TGCGCCAGCAGTTCCCTAAGCTATGGCTACACCTTC.

This clonotype ranks as medium-sized (0.01 to 0.1%). This rearrangement joins TRBV6-1 to TRBJ2-5, with D possibly being TRBD1 or TRBD2 (5 bases each). The V gene's germline CDR1 is MNHNS and CDR2 SASEGT. The CDR3 loop spans 13 amino acids. The V gene lost 6 bases and the J gene lost 4 bases, with 12 bases spanning the gap. This CDR3 reads CASRVGTPETQYF. CDR3 DNA sequence: TGTGCCAGCAGGGTCGGGACGCCAGAGACCCAGTACTTC.